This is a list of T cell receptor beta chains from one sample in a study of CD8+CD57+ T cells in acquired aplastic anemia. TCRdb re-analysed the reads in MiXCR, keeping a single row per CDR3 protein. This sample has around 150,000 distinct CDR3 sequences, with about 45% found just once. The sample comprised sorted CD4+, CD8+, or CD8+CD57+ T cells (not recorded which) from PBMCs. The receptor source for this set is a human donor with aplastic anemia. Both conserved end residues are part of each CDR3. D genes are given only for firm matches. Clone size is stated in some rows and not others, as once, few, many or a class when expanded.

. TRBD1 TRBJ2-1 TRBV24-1 CATSDPSLTGGLYNEQFF TGTGCCACCAGTGATCCAAGCCTAACAGGGGGACTCTACAATGAGCAGTTCTTC
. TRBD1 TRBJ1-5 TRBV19 CASARQGRDNQPKHF TGCGCCAGTGCACGACAGGGCCGAGATAATCAGCCCAAGCATTTT
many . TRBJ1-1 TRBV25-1 CASSEGVRYTEAFF TGTGCCAGCAGTGAAGGAGTGCGGTACACTGAAGCTTTCTTT
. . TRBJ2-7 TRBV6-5 CASSYSMGEASYEQYF TGTGCCAGCAGTTACTCAATGGGGGAGGCCTCCTACGAGCAGTACTTC
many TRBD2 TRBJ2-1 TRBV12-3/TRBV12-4 CATASSGSSYNEQFF TGTGCCACAGCGTCAAGCGGGAGCTCCTACAATGAGCAGTTCTTC
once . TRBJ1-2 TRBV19 CASSPEHTVGYGYTF TGTGCCAGTAGTCCTGAGCACACTGTGGGGTATGGCTACACCTTC
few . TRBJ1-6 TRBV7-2 CASSLLQGRSPLHF TGTGCCAGCAGCTTACTGCAGGGGAGGTCACCCCTCCACTTT
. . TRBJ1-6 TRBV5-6 CASSETNSPLHF TGTGCCAGCAGCGAGACTAATTCACCCCTCCACTTT
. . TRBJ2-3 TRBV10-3 CAISPENTDTQYF TGTGCCATCAGTCCAGAAAACACAGATACGCAGTATTTT
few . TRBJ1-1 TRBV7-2 CASPDPNTEAFF TGTGCCAGTCCGGACCCGAACACTGAAGCTTTCTTT
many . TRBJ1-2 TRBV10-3 CARSDTGNYGYTF TGTGCCAGGTCGGACACAGGGAACTATGGCTACACCTTC
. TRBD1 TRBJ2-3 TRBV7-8 CASSLEAGTAVDTQYF TGTGCCAGCAGCTTGGAGGCCGGGACAGCCGTGGATACGCAGTATTTT
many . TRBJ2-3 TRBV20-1 CSARRGGGFGTDTQYF TGCAGTGCTAGAAGAGGGGGGGGATTTGGCACAGATACGCAGTATTTT
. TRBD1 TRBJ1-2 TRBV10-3 CAISDAQDRGLKGYGYTF TGTGCCATCAGTGACGCTCAGGACAGGGGGCTGAAAGGCTATGGCTACACCTTC
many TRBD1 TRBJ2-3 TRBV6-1 CASRWTGGAKMPQYF TGTGCCAGCAGATGGACAGGGGGCGCAAAAATGCCGCAGTATTTT
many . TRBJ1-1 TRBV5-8 CASSLRQSMNTEAFF TGTGCCAGCAGCTTGAGGCAGAGCATGAACACTGAAGCTTTCTTT
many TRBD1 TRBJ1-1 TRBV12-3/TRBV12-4 CASNFHRGEAFF TGTGCCAGCAATTTTCACAGGGGTGAAGCTTTCTTT
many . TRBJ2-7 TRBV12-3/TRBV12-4 CASSSIMDPEQYF TGTGCCAGCAGCTCCATCATGGACCCCGAGCAGTACTTC
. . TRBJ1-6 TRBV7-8 CASNLLDRNNSPLHF TGTGCCAGCAACTTACTGGACAGAAATAATTCACCCCTCCACTTT
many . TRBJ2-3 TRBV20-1 CSAPPGQGTDTQYF TGCAGTGCCCCCCCCGGGCAGGGGACAGATACGCAGTATTTT
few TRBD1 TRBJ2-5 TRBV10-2 CASRPGQGTETQYF TGCGCCAGCAGGCCGGGACAGGGGACAGAGACCCAGTACTTC
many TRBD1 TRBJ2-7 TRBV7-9 CASRTGTGNYEQYF TGTGCCAGCAGGACCGGGACAGGGAACTACGAGCAGTACTTC
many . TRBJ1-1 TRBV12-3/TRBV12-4 CASSRDLGLVDTEAFF TGTGCCAGCAGCCGGGACCTTGGCCTTGTGGACACTGAAGCTTTCTTT
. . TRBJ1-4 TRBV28 CASSLYGGGNEKLFF TGTGCCAGCAGTTTATACGGCGGGGGGAATGAAAAACTGTTTTTT
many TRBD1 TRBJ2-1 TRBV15 CATSSRDRALDEQFF TGTGCCACCAGCAGCCGGGACAGGGCTCTCGATGAGCAGTTCTTC
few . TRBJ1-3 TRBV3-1 CASSQDAAGRSGNTIYF TGTGCCAGCAGCCAAGATGCGGCAGGGAGGTCTGGAAACACCATATATTTT
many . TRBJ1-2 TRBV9 CASSESGTTYGYTF TGTGCCAGCAGCGAGTCCGGGACAACCTATGGCTACACCTTC
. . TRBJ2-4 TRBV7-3 CASSLKGGAMATQYF TGTGCCAGCAGCTTAAAAGGGGGGGCGATGGCCACTCAGTACTTC
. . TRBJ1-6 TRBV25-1 CASSDPGYNSPLHF TGTGCCAGCAGTGATCCGGGTTATAATTCACCCCTCCACTTT
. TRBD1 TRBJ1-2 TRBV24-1 CAASDVDRGYGYTF TGTGCCGCCAGTGACGTGGACAGGGGCTATGGCTACACCTTC
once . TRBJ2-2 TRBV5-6 CASSWVGAAALNTGELFF TGTGCCAGCAGCTGGGTGGGGGCGGCAGCACTTAACACCGGGGAGCTGTTTTTT
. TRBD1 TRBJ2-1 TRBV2 CASSRDSSYNEQFF TGTGCCAGCAGTAGGGACAGTTCCTACAATGAGCAGTTCTTC
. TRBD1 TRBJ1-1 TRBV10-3 CAISAHYGTVVNTEAFF TGTGCCATCAGTGCACACTACGGGACAGTCGTGAACACTGAAGCTTTCTTT
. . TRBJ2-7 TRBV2 CASYPGGSYEQYF TGTGCCAGCTACCCAGGAGGGAGCTACGAGCAGTACTTC
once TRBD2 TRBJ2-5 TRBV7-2 CASSIVAGGSETQYF TGTGCCAGCAGCATCGTAGCGGGAGGGTCCGAGACCCAGTACTTC
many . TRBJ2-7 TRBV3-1 CASSRDRYEQYF TGTGCCAGCAGCCGGGACCGCTACGAGCAGTACTTC
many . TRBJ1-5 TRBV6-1 CAVRGSNQPQHF TGTGCCGTCCGGGGCAGCAATCAGCCCCAGCATTTT
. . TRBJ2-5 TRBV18 CASSPNGDQETQYF TGTGCCAGCTCACCAAACGGGGACCAAGAGACCCAGTACTTC
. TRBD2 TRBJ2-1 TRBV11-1 CASSRLALSYNEQFF TGTGCCAGCAGCCGACTAGCCCTCTCCTACAATGAGCAGTTCTTC
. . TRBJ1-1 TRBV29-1 CSVGRGNTEAFF TGCAGCGTTGGGCGGGGGAACACTGAAGCTTTCTTT
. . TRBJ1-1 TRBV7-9 CASSLFRGHTEAFF TGTGCCAGCAGCTTGTTCCGGGGTCACACTGAAGCTTTCTTT
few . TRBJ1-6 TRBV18 CASSPSGQNSPLHF TGTGCCAGCTCACCATCAGGACAGAATTCACCCCTCCACTTT
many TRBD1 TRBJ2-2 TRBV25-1 CASRSTGDTGELFF TGTGCCAGCAGGTCGACAGGGGACACCGGGGAGCTGTTTTTT
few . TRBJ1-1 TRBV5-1 CASSLSRSEGTEAFF TGCGCCAGCAGCTTGTCCAGGTCGGAAGGCACTGAAGCTTTCTTT
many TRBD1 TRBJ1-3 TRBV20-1 CSVSRGSGNTIYF TGCAGTGTCTCCAGGGGGAGCGGAAACACCATATATTTT
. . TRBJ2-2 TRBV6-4 CASRWGSGELFF TGTGCCAGCAGGTGGGGCTCCGGGGAGCTGTTTTTT
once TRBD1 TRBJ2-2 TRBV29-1 CSVTDRGNTGELFF TGCAGCGTTACGGACAGGGGAAACACCGGGGAGCTGTTTTTT